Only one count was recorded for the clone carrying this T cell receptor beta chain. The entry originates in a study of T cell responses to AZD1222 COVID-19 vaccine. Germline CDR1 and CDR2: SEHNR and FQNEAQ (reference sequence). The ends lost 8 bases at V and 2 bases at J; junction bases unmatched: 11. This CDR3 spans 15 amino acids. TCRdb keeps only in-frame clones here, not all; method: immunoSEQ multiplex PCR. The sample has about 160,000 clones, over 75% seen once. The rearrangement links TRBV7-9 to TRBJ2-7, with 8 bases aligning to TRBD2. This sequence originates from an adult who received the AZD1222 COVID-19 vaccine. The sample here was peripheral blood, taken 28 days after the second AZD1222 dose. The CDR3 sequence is CASGSDTSGPYEQYF. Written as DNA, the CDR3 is TGTGCCAGCGGCTCGGACACTAGCGGCCCCTACGAGCAGTACTTC.